Given below is one T cell receptor (beta chain) in context. The antigen remains undetermined. Germline lookup yields CDR1 SGHTA and CDR2 FQGTGA. The V gene lost 5 bases and the J gene lost 1 base, with 13 bases spanning the gap. The CDR3 is 15 amino acids. This entry belongs to a study of cytomegalovirus exposure and HLA in healthy donors. The wider study: As released early, the data held roughly 85 million unique TCRs from HLA-typed donors. Findings of the study overall: Rarity characterized most TCR sequences, yet some public TCRs appeared in many donors. The authors later found HLA-associated TCR beta chains more clonally expanded than equally common others.

With 60 Vbeta and 13 Jbeta primers, the PCR was carried out. Original processing notes: A later analysis counted tens of millions of unique TCR beta chains, some 11 million shared. Only in-frame clones appear in the TCRdb table, and some are missing; sequencing was by immunoSEQ multiplex PCR. That table furnishes V, J and clone size, whereas the DNA furnished D and trimming. The table lists 95,000 to 130,000 clones, 55% to 75% of them singletons, with 7.5% to 9.5% in the top ten. The specimen was PBMCs. The genes are TRBV7-3 and TRBJ2-3; no clear D gene. The receptor's source is a woman in her thirties or forties in good health and CMV-seropositive. Here the CDR3 DNA reads TGTGCCAGCAGCCCTGTCGGCGGAGGCACAGATACGCAGTATTTT. This translates into CASSPVGGGTDTQYF.